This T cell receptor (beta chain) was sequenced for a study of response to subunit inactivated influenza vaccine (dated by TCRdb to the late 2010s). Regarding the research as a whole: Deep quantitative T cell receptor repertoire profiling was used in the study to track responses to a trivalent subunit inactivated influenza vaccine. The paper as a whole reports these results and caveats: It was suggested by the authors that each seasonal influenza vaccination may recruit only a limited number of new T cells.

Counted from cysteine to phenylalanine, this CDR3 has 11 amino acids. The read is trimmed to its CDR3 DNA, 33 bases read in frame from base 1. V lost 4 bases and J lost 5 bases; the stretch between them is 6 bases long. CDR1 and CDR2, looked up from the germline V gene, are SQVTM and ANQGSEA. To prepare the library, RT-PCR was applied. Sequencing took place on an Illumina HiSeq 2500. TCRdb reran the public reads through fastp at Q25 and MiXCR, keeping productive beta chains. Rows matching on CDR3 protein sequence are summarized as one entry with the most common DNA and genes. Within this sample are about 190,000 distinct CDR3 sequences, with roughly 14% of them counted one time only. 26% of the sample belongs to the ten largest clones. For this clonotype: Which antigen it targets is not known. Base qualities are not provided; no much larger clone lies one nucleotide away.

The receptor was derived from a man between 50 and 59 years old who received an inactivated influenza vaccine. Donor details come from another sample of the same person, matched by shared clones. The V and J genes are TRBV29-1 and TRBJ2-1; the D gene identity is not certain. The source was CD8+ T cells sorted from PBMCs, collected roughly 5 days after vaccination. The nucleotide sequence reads TGCAGCGTTGCCAGCCACAATGAGCAGTTCTTC. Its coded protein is CSVASHNEQFF.